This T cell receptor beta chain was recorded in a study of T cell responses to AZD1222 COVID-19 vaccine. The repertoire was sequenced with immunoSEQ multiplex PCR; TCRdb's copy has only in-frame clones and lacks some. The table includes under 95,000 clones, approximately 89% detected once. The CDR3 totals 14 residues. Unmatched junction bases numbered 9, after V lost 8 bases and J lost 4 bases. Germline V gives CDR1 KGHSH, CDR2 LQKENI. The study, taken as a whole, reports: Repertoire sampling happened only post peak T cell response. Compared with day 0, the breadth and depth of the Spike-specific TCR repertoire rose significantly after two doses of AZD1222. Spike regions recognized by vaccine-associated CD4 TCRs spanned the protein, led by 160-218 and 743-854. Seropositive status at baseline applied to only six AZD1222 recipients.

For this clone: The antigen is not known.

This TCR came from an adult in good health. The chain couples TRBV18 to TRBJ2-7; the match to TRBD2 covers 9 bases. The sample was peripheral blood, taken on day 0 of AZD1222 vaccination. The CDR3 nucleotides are TGTGCCAGCGCAGCCGGGACTAGCTTATACGAGCAGTACTTC. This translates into CASAAGTSLYEQYF.